Listed below are T cell receptor beta chains from one sample, sequenced in a study of OX40 agonist ivuxolimab in advanced cancers. The assay was immunoSEQ multiplex PCR, and TCRdb's table has in-frame clones only and misses some. The sample has about 69,000 clones, about three quarters seen once. Here the sequenced sample was CD4+ or CD8+ T cells sorted from blood, taken in a trial of the OX40 agonist ivuxolimab. The receptors originated from an adult with an advanced solid tumor such as melanoma, head and neck, liver or kidney cancer. CDR3s include the opening cysteine and the closing phenylalanine or tryptophan. The D gene is left open where the match is weak.

D gene	V gene	CDR3 protein
TRBD2	TRBV28	CASSRLALAGLTYEQYF
TRBD1	TRBV27	CASSFDRADEQYF
NA	TRBV25-1	CASSGPGRGFFGYTF
NA	TRBV2	CASSAPLGSGQYF
TRBD1	TRBV28	CASSLSQGATETQYF
NA	TRBV28	CASSPGPSQYF
TRBD2	TRBV19	CASSMGDYINNEQFF
NA	TRBV7-2	CASSADGSNQPQHF
NA	TRBV5-6	CASSLKVGLAYEQYF
NA	TRBV4-1	CASSHLRGGSGDTQYF
TRBD2	TRBV6-6	CASSKTSGGAPDTQYF
NA	TRBV5-4	CASSLKGPDTQYF
NA	TRBV27	CASVYNEQFF
TRBD2	TRBV10-1	CASSGGLAGRREQYF
TRBD1	TRBV6-1	CASSEARGGSTLISGNTIYF
NA	TRBV7-9	CASRPLRGGSTDTQYF
TRBD1	TRBV28	CASTDNRGSNQPQHF
NA	TRBV19	CASILDHYSNQPQHF
NA	TRBV6-6	CASKQGNSYEQYF
NA	TRBV2	CASSEGVRGGYEQYF
NA	TRBV9	CASSVESRLGGNTIYF
TRBD2	TRBV5-1	CASSLGQSGDYNEQFF
NA	TRBV19	CASSRQSEAFF
NA	TRBV11-2	CASRDVRAKNIQYF
TRBD1	TRBV6-5	CASSLTGQVVYYEQYF
TRBD2	TRBV11-3	CASSAQRGKGEQFF
NA	TRBV5-1	CASNGPTGELFF
NA	TRBV19	CASSTLAGPTNQPQHF